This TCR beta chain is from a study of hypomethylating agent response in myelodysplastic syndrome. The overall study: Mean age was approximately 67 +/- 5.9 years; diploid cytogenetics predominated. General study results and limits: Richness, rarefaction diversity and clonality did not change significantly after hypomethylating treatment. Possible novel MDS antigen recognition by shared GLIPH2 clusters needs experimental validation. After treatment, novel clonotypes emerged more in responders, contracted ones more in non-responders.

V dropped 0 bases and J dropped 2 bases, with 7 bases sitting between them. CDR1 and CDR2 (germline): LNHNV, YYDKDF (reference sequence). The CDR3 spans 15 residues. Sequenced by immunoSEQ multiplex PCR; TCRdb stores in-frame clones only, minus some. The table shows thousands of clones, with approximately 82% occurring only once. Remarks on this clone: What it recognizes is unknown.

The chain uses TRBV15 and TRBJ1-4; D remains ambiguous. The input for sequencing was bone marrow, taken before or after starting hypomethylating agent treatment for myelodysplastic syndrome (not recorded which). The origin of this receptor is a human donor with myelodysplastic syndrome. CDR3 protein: CATSRDRRTNEKLFF. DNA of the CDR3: TGTGCCACCAGCAGAGATCGAAGGACTAATGAAAAACTGTTTTTT.